Following are 24 T cell receptor beta chains from one sample sequenced in a study of cytomegalovirus exposure and HLA in healthy donors. With 60 Vbeta and 13 Jbeta primers, the PCR was carried out. Sequencing used immunoSEQ multiplex PCR; TCRdb keeps in-frame clones, though not all of them. The data show approximately 140,000 clones, just under 80% seen once. Sequencing was performed on PBMCs. The receptor source for this set is a woman aged 40 to 49 in good health and CMV-seronegative.

This sequence joins TRBV29-1 and TRBJ2-5, with D maybe TRBD2 (5 bases). CDR3 size: 12 residues. In germline, CDR1 is SQVTM, CDR2 ANQGSEA. Trimming removed 3 bases at V and 5 bases at J, with 10 bases between. CDR3 nucleotides: TGCAGCGTTGAGGAGGTCCGCGAGACCCAGTACTTC. Translated, it gives CSVEEVRETQYF.

The chain couples TRBV6-9 to TRBJ1-4; 9 positions match TRBD1. The length of the CDR3 is 15 residues. Per the germline V gene, CDR1 is MNHGY and CDR2 is SVAAGI. V shed 8 bases and J 6 bases; nucleotides not matched to a gene: 10. CDR3: CASRNHRGRYEKLFF. Here the CDR3 DNA reads TGTGCCAGCCGTAACCACAGGGGGCGATATGAAAAACTGTTTTTT.

This sequence joins TRBV2 and TRBJ1-2; D is possibly TRBD1 (5 bases). Germline V gene sequence: CDR1 SNHLY, CDR2 FYNNEI. CDR3 length: 14 amino acids. V lost 4 bases to trimming and J lost 4 bases, with 13 bases between them. CDR3 bases: TGTGCCAGCAGTGCTCAGGGAGCGGGCTATGGCTACACCTTC. Amino acids: CASSAQGAGYGYTF.

V gene TRBV5-1 combines with J gene TRBJ1-5; 12 bases line up with TRBD1. CDR3 length: 14 amino acids. V was pared by 4 bases and J by 7 bases, with 3 bases of the junction left unmatched. CDR1 SGHRS and CDR2 YFSETQ come from the germline V gene. CDR3 region: CASSPGQGAQPQHF. The CDR3 region has the DNA TGCGCCAGCAGCCCGGGACAGGGGGCACAGCCCCAGCATTTT. Using reference TRBV5-1 and TRBJ1-5 for the parts outside the CDR3, the full variable domain is KAGVTQTPRYLIKTRGQQVTLSCSPISGHRSVSWYQQTPGQGLQFLFEYFSETQRNKGNFPGRFSGRQFSNSRSEMNVSTLELGDSALYLCASSPGQGAQPQHFGDGTRLSIL.

This clone was observed a single time. The V and J genes are TRBV28 and TRBJ1-5; D remains ambiguous. V lost 6 bases and J lost 7, with 19 bases in between. Germline values: CDR1 MDHEN, CDR2 SYDVKM. This CDR3 comprises 15 residues. CDR3 nucleotide sequence: TGTGCCAGCAGCCCCGGACCTAACCGAGGGCAGCCCCAGCATTTT. Amino acid sequence: CASSPGPNRGQPQHF.

The V and J genes are TRBV6-1 and TRBJ2-5; D is undetermined. Gene TRBJ2-7 matches the end of the DNA better, so the J call may be wrong. CDR1 and CDR2 from the germline V gene are MNHNS and SASEGT. The CDR3 runs to 12 residues. The CDR3 loop is CASSVRSYEQYF. DNA of the CDR3: TGTGCCAGCAGTGTTCGGAGCTACGAGCAGTACTTC.

This clone has just one count. The rearrangement uses TRBV14 and TRBJ1-2; D gene unclear. Looked up from germline, CDR1 is SGHDN and CDR2 is FVKESK. Between the trimmed V and J ends, which lost 0 bases and 8 bases, there was a span of 19 bases. This CDR3 has 16 amino acids. The CDR3 is CASSQDPPAGQEGYTF. CDR3 DNA sequence: TGTGCCAGCAGCCAAGATCCTCCCGCGGGCCAGGAAGGCTACACCTTC.

The rearrangement links TRBV28 to TRBJ2-1, with a possible D match to TRBD1 (6 bases). Looked up from germline, CDR1 is MDHEN and CDR2 is SYDVKM. V lost 6 bases, J lost 3 bases, and 12 bases lay in between. The CDR3 length is 14 residues. In DNA, the CDR3 is TGTGCCAGCAGAGCTAACAGGGTCTACAATGAGCAGTTCTTC. Translating it yields CASRANRVYNEQFF.

This chain uses TRBV6-1 with TRBJ2-7; D ambiguous. In germline, CDR1 is MNHNS, CDR2 SASEGT. V gave up 3 bases and J gave up 3 bases, with 9 bases separating them. The CDR3 is 13 amino acids. CDR3 sequence: CASSEGSVYEQYF. The CDR3 DNA reads as TGTGCCAGCAGTGAGGGCAGTGTCTACGAGCAGTACTTC.

The chain couples TRBV27 to TRBJ1-1; 11 nucleotides match TRBD1. CDR1 and CDR2 from the germline V gene are MNHEY and SMNVEV (reference sequence). J gave up 11 bases and V 4 bases, and 9 bases lay outside the gene matches. The CDR3 loop spans 14 amino acids. The DNA of the CDR3 is TGTGCCAGCAGTTCCTTCGGACAGGGGGCGTATGCTTTCTTT. Residues: CASSSFGQGAYAFF.

The chain is built from TRBV9 and TRBJ1-4, with TRBD1 identical over 8 bases. Germline-derived CDR1 and CDR2 are SGDLS and YYNGEE. The J segment lost 8 bases and the V segment lost 3 bases, leaving 9 bases of the junction unmatched. The CDR3 runs 15 residues. CDR3 region: CASSAQTGVPEKLFF. The CDR3 nucleotides are TGTGCCAGCAGCGCCCAGACAGGGGTGCCCGAAAAACTGTTTTTT.

The V call is TRBV7-9, the J call TRBJ2-1, with TRBD2 as a possible D gene (6 bases). Trimming left V 7 bases short and J 9 bases short, with 19 bases between. From germline, CDR1 is SEHNR and CDR2 FQNEAQ (reference sequence). This CDR3 is 14 amino acids long. The CDR3 spells CASTTASGSGEQFF. In nucleotides, the CDR3 is TGTGCCAGCACCACGGCCAGCGGGTCGGGTGAGCAGTTCTTC. Drawing the rest from reference TRBV7-9 and TRBJ2-1, the complete variable domain is DTGVSQNPRHKITKRGQNVTFRCDPISEHNRLYWYRQTLGQGPEFLTYFQNEAQLEKSRLLSDRFSAERPKGSFSTLEIQRTEQGDSAMYLCASTTASGSGEQFFGPGTRLTVL.

The chain has TRBV28 and TRBJ1-6; tentative D call: TRBD1 (6 bases). The CDR3 is 14 amino acids. The V end lost 2 bases, the J end lost 7 bases, and 9 bases lay between the germline ends. The germline V gene encodes CDR1 MDHEN and CDR2 SYDVKM. CDR3 amino acids: CASSLNRANSPLHF. In DNA, the CDR3 is TGTGCCAGCAGTTTAAACAGGGCAAATTCACCCCTCCACTTT.

V usage is TRBV7-2 and J usage is TRBJ2-1; 10 nucleotides match TRBD2. Losses at the gene ends were 4 bases for V and 7 bases for J; bases not matched to a gene: 10. The CDR3 loop spans 16 amino acids. The germline CDR1 and CDR2 sequences are SGHTA and FQGNSA. The CDR3 bases are TGTGCCAGCAGCTCAATCAGCGGGGGGGCCAGGAATGAGCAGTTCTTC. Protein sequence: CASSSISGGARNEQFF.

The CDR3 DNA sequence: TGTGCCAGCAGCTTAGATGGTGCAGGGGTCGGGCAGCCCCAGCATTTT. Residues: CASSLDGAGVGQPQHF. V and J are TRBV11-2 and TRBJ1-5; D is possibly TRBD1 (6 bases). The CDR3 totals 16 residues. Germline V gene data show CDR1 as SGHAT and CDR2 as FQNNGV. Trimming took 0 bases from V and 7 from J, leaving 16 bases between them.

J is TRBJ2-1 and V is TRBV5-4; TRBD2 matches 12 bases. CDR1 SGHNT and CDR2 YYREEE come from the germline V gene (reference sequence). V was clipped by 0 bases and J by 4 bases; unmatched bases: 2. The CDR3 is 16 residues long. CDR3 in amino acids: CASSLAGLAGYNEQFF. CDR3 in DNA: TGTGCCAGCAGCTTGGCCGGACTAGCGGGGTACAATGAGCAGTTCTTC. Full variable domain (outside the CDR3, taken from reference TRBV5-4 and TRBJ2-1): ETGVTQSPTHLIKTRGQQVTLRCSSQSGHNTVSWYQQALGQGPQFIFQYYREEENGRGNFPPRFSGLQFPNYSSELNVNALELDDSALYLCASSLAGLAGYNEQFFGPGTRLTVL.

The chain has TRBV2 and TRBJ2-5; 7 bases match TRBD1. The CDR3 is 12 residues long. Trimming cost V 10 bases and J 5 bases; bases outside gene matches: 7. Germline V gene data show CDR1 as SNHLY and CDR2 as FYNNEI. CDR3: CATLTGSETQYF. In DNA form, the CDR3 reads TGTGCCACCCTGACAGGGTCGGAGACCCAGTACTTC.

The V gene is TRBV6-5, the J gene TRBJ1-5; tentatively, D is TRBD1 (6 bases). V was trimmed by 5 bases and J by 7 bases, leaving 12 bases between them. Looked up from germline, CDR1 is MNHEY and CDR2 is SVGAGI. CDR3 size: 13 residues. The CDR3 spells CASSHREGQPQHF. Written as DNA, the CDR3 is TGTGCCAGCAGTCACAGGGAGGGCCAGCCCCAGCATTTT.

The chain carries TRBV28 and TRBJ1-4; D is ambiguous. This CDR3 is built from 14 residues. V lost 5 bases and J lost 7, with 14 bases in between. Germline assignment: CDR1 MDHEN and CDR2 SYDVKM. As DNA, the CDR3 is TGTGCCAGCAGTGAGATCAAGGGAGGTGAAAAACTGTTTTTT. Its protein is CASSEIKGGEKLFF. Based on the CDR3 plus reference TRBV28 and TRBJ1-4, the full variable domain is DVKVTQSSRYLVKRTGEKVFLECVQDMDHENMFWYRQDPGLGLRLIYFSYDVKMKEKGDIPEGYSVSREKKERFSLILESASTNQTSMYLCASSEIKGGEKLFFGSGTQLSVL.

V and J are TRBV5-1 and TRBJ1-1; D gene unclear. Trimming removed 4 bases from V and 0 bases from J, with 10 bases in between. CDR1 and CDR2 (germline): SGHRS, YFSETQ. The CDR3 is 14 amino acids. DNA for the CDR3: TGCGCCAGCAGCGCGGTTATGATGAACACTGAAGCTTTCTTT. This codes for CASSAVMMNTEAFF.

The V call is TRBV9, the J call TRBJ2-1; D ambiguous. The CDR3 loop spans 13 amino acids. V was cut by 3 bases and J by 3 bases, with 7 bases left in between. Germline CDR1 SGDLS, CDR2 YYNGEE. The CDR3 protein is CASSAYLYNEQFF. Here the CDR3 DNA reads TGTGCCAGCAGCGCCTACCTCTACAATGAGCAGTTCTTC.

The chain uses TRBV6-4 and TRBJ2-2; D gene ambiguous. V gave up 4 bases and J gave up 8 bases, with 11 bases separating them. Germline values: CDR1 MRHNA, CDR2 SNTAGT. This CDR3 contains 13 residues. In nucleotides, the CDR3 is TGTGCCAGCAGTGCCGCGGAAGGAGGGGAGCTGTTTTTT. Its translation is CASSAAEGGELFF.

In the case of this clone: Germline is not matched at one junction end, which may reflect a read error. The rearrangement links TRBV7-9 to TRBJ2-3; 10 bases map to TRBD1. This CDR3 comprises 12 residues. The germline CDR1 and CDR2 sequences are SEHNR and FQNEAQ (reference sequence). In DNA, the CDR3 is TGTGCCAGCAGCCTCCCGACAGGGGGCTTGGGTTTT. It translates to CASSLPTGGLGF.

CDR3 nucleotides: TGTGCCAGCATAAAGGGACTCACTAGCACAGATACGCAGTATTTT. This gives the protein CASIKGLTSTDTQYF. This rearrangement joins TRBV6-1 to TRBJ2-3; TRBD2 might be the D (6 bases). Trimming removed 7 bases from V and 0 bases from J, with 14 bases in between. Germline V gene sequence: CDR1 MNHNS, CDR2 SASEGT. The CDR3 is made up of 15 amino acids.